The source of this T cell receptor beta chain is a study of metastatic and nonmetastatic thyroid tumors. Across the whole study: A comparison of repertoires was made across blood and tumor or nodule tissue from malignant and benign thyroid patients.

The CDR3 is 17 residues long. The germline V gene encodes CDR1 MNHEY and CDR2 SVGEGT. Trimming pared 6 bases from V and 0 bases from J, leaving 18 bases between. General study findings and limits: Reports indicated that malignant thyroid tumors showed significantly higher TCR beta diversity than benign nodules did, in blood and tumor.

Thyroid surgery had not been preceded by any treatment in any patient. This clone has at least ten counts. The antigen remains unidentified. TCRdb reanalyzed the PCR reads via MiXCR. There are 50,000 to 70,000 clones in the sample; just over 4% occur only once, and approximately 20% lies in the top ten. J is TRBJ2-1 and V is TRBV6-2 or TRBV6-3, with TRBD2 as a possible D gene (5 bases). The receptor comes from a female donor with papillary thyroid cancer or a benign thyroid nodule (not recorded which). Some clones in this sample may be carry-over from other donors' samples. Sample: blood. The CDR3 DNA reads TGTGCCAGCAGCTCCGAGCGGACGGGGAGCTCCTACAATGAGCAGTTCTTC. The encoded protein is CASSSERTGSSYNEQFF.